One sample yielded the 32 T cell receptor beta chains listed below, sequenced in a study of breast tumors, draining lymph nodes, adjacent tissues. Axillary draining lymph nodes of breast cancer patients supplied the node samples. TCRdb recomputed calls from the multiplex PCR reads with MiXCR, one row per CDR3 protein. The sample records about 200,000 distinct CDR3 sequences, approximately 31% being singletons. The specimen was axillary lymph node tissue. Every receptor here comes from a female donor with breast cancer. Some clones in this sample may be carry-over from other donors' samples.

This chain uses TRBV7-2 with TRBJ1-2; D is uncertain. V gave up 5 bases and J gave up 4 bases, with 14 bases separating them. The CDR3 has 14 amino acids. Germline CDR1 reads SGHTA; CDR2 reads FQGNSA. For the CDR3, the DNA is TGTGCCAGCAGCCGTGGGGTGGGGTCCTATGGCTACACCTTC. This gives the protein CASSRGVGSYGYTF.

This clonotype was found many times. The gene calls are TRBV7-9 and TRBJ2-3; TRBD2 matches 11 bases. Germline V CDR1 and CDR2: SEHNR, FQNEAQ (reference sequence). Trimming removed 5 bases from V and 5 bases from J; junction bases left unmatched: 3. The CDR3 runs 14 residues. CDR3 DNA: TGTGCCAGCAGCCTAGGACTAGCGGGAGATACGCAGTATTTT. As protein: CASSLGLAGDTQYF. The whole variable domain, remainder taken from reference TRBV7-9 and TRBJ2-3, is DTGVSQNPRHKITKRGQNVTFRCDPISEHNRLYWYRQTLGQGPEFLTYFQNEAQLEKSRLLSDRFSAERPKGSFSTLEIQRTEQGDSAMYLCASSLGLAGDTQYFGPGTRLTVL.

About this clonotype itself: Lacking the conserved final phenylalanine or tryptophan, this CDR3 likely reflects a read error. The limits of the CDR3 on the DNA are not certain, so only TCRdb's listed CDR3 is given. This chain uses TRBV6-2 or TRBV6-3 with TRBJ2-1; the tabulated D call, TRBD1, remains unverified against the DNA. Per germline, CDR1 MNHEY and CDR2 SVGEGT. Inclusive of both ends, the CDR3 amounts to 14 amino acids. Here the CDR3 reads CASSWWTGERGRCR.

CDR3 loop: CASSLGSGTSGVGYQETQYF. The CDR3 bases are TGTGCCAGCAGCTTGGGATCTGGGACTAGCGGAGTGGGGTACCAAGAGACCCAGTACTTC. The gene calls are TRBV5-4 and TRBJ2-5; the match to TRBD2 covers 11 bases. The V and J ends lost 0 bases and 0 bases, in that order; junction bases with no gene match: 13. The CDR3 totals 20 residues. The germline V gene has CDR1 SGHNT and CDR2 YYREEE (reference sequence).

There are many counts of this clonotype. The chain recombines TRBV5-5 with TRBJ2-7; D remains ambiguous. The CDR3 is 16 amino acids. The V gene's germline CDR1 is SGHKS and CDR2 YYEKEE (reference sequence). V lost 4 bases to trimming and J lost 5 bases, with 22 bases between them. The DNA for the CDR3 is TGTGCCAGCAGCCCAGGATGGGCAGGTTTAGAGGACGAGCAGTACTTC. Translated: CASSPGWAGLEDEQYF.

At least ten counts were recorded for this clonotype. V is TRBV24-1 and J is TRBJ2-1, with 9 bases fitting TRBD2. The CDR3 runs to 15 residues. The germline V gene has CDR1 KGHDR and CDR2 SFDVKD. With V trimmed by 6 bases and J by 2 bases, 4 bases remained unmatched. CDR3 amino acids: CATSLAGGTYNEQFF. DNA for the CDR3: TGTGCCACCAGTCTGGCGGGAGGGACCTACAATGAGCAGTTCTTC.

This clonotype has a count of ten or more. This sequence joins TRBV6-1 and TRBJ1-2; D is possibly TRBD1 (5 bases). CDR1 is MNHNS, CDR2 SASEGT, per germline. This CDR3 has 12 amino acids. Between the trimmed V and J ends, which lost 8 bases and 2 bases, there was a span of 9 bases. CDR3 region: CASSRDNYGYTF. In nucleotides, the CDR3 is TGTGCCAGCTCGCGGGACAACTATGGCTACACCTTC.

This clonotype was seen at least ten times. This rearrangement joins TRBV20-1 to TRBJ2-7; 8 nucleotides line up with TRBD2. The CDR3 covers 14 residues. Per the germline V gene, CDR1 is DFQATT and CDR2 is SNEGSKA (reference sequence). Trimming at V came to 4 bases and at J to 5 bases, leaving 10 bases not matched to a gene. CDR3 sequence (DNA): TGCAGTGCTAAAATCGGGGGGGCCTATCACGAGCAGTACTTC. This codes for CSAKIGGAYHEQYF.

This clonotype was seen many times. The chain uses TRBV6-1 and TRBJ1-5; D may be TRBD1 (6 bases). CDR3 length equals 13 residues. V lost 8 bases and J 3 bases, leaving 11 bases between the germline ends. Germline V gene data show CDR1 as MNHNS and CDR2 as SASEGT. This chain's CDR3 is CASRTEFNQPQHF. The CDR3 bases are TGTGCCAGCCGGACAGAATTCAATCAGCCCCAGCATTTT.

In this sample, this clonotype turned up many times. The V gene is TRBV15, the J gene TRBJ2-1; D is possibly TRBD1 (6 bases). The CDR3 length is 18 residues. V was pared by 5 bases and J by 3 bases, with 23 bases between. The germline V gene encodes CDR1 LNHNV and CDR2 YYDKDF (reference sequence). The CDR3 region is CATSARPGQVDHYNEQFF. The CDR3, as DNA: TGTGCCACCAGCGCTCGGCCGGGACAAGTAGACCACTACAATGAGCAGTTCTTC.

This clonotype was recorded at least ten times. V is TRBV5-1 and J is TRBJ2-7, with 7 bases identical to TRBD1. The CDR3 sequence is 13 residues long. Trimming took 2 bases from V and 2 from J; bases not matched to a gene: 1. Per the germline V gene, CDR1 is SGHRS and CDR2 is YFSETQ. This chain's CDR3 is CASSFGQAYEQYF. Here the CDR3 DNA reads TGCGCCAGCAGCTTCGGACAGGCCTACGAGCAGTACTTC.

This clonotype was seen at least ten times. The genes are TRBV11-2 and TRBJ2-5; 8 bases map to TRBD2. CDR3 length: 15 residues. With V trimmed by 5 bases and J by 1 base, 6 bases remained unmatched. The germline CDR1 and CDR2 sequences are SGHAT and FQNNGV. CDR3 amino acids: CASSPPTSAQETQYF. The CDR3 DNA reads as TGTGCCAGCAGCCCCCCGACTAGCGCCCAAGAGACCCAGTACTTC.

This clonotype came up many times. The J gene is TRBJ2-1, the V gene TRBV6-5; the match to TRBD2 covers 9 bases. CDR1 is MNHEY and CDR2 is SVGAGI in the germline V gene. CDR3 length equals 17 residues. After removal of 7 bases from V and 10 bases from J, the junction contained 20 bases not matched to a gene. This CDR3 is CASKPISTAGGPLEQFF. The CDR3 DNA sequence: TGTGCCAGCAAACCAATAAGTACGGCGGGAGGGCCTCTGGAGCAGTTCTTC.

This clonotype turned up a few times. Being one base from a much bigger clone, this may be a read error. The chain combines TRBV20-1 with TRBJ1-2, with D possibly being TRBD1 (6 bases). Trimming shortened V by 5 bases and J by 4 bases, and 11 bases separated the two germline ends. The CDR3 loop spans 12 amino acids. The germline CDR1 and CDR2 sequences are DFQATT and SNEGSKA (reference sequence). The CDR3 nucleotides read TGCAGTGCTGGAAGGGGGATCTATGGCTACACCTTC. This gives the protein CSAGRGIYGYTF.

The chain uses TRBV4-2 and TRBJ1-5; 9 nucleotides match TRBD1. This CDR3 comprises 15 residues. The junction had 15 bases not matched to a gene; V was cut back by 4 bases and J by 14 bases. Germline assignment: CDR1 LGHNA and CDR2 YNFKEQ. The CDR3 region is CASSPKKDRGSYEHF. In nucleotides, the CDR3 is TGTGCCAGCAGCCCAAAGAAGGACAGGGGTTCCTACGAGCATTTT.

This clonotype was found many times. V and J are TRBV5-1 and TRBJ2-2; 14 positions match TRBD2. The CDR3 is made up of 15 amino acids. V shed 7 bases, J shed 4 bases, and the junction held 3 bases outside the gene matches. CDR1 SGHRS and CDR2 YFSETQ come from the germline V gene. CDR3 in amino acids: CASLGTSGGTGELFF. CDR3 nucleotide sequence: TGCGCCAGCCTCGGGACTAGCGGGGGCACCGGGGAGCTGTTTTTT.

As regards this clonotype: The junction and the germline gene differ at one end; a read error may be behind it. The chain has TRBV7-2 and TRBJ1-4; TRBD1 matches 9 bases. The CDR3 covers 15 residues. CDR1 SGHTA and CDR2 FQGNSA come from the germline V gene. The CDR3 sequence is CASNLGGTGNEKLFF. CDR3 bases: TGTGCCAGCAACTTAGGGGGGACAGGGAATGAAAAACTGTTTTTT. The full variable domain, with the rest looked up from reference TRBV7-2 and TRBJ1-4, is GAGVSQSPSNKVTEKGKDVELRCDPISGHTALYWYRQSLGQGLEFLIYFQGNSAPDKSGLPSDRFSAERTGGSVSTLTIQRTQQEDSAVYLCASNLGGTGNEKLFFGSGTQLSVL.

As regards this clonotype: Without the conserved terminal phenylalanine or tryptophan, this CDR3 likely stems from a read error. The gene calls are TRBV3-1 and TRBJ1-5; D not resolved. The CDR3 spans 15 residues. V lost 2 bases and J lost 2, with 10 bases in between. Germline CDR1 and CDR2: LGHDT and YNNKEL (reference sequence). CDR3: CASSQRSYGNQPQHL. CDR3 coding DNA: TGTGCCAGCAGCCAACGCAGCTATGGCAATCAGCCCCAGCATCTT.

This clonotype was counted ten times or more. This chain uses TRBV11-2 with TRBJ2-3; unclear D gene. Trimming took 0 bases from V and 1 from J, leaving 5 bases between them. The CDR3 covers 14 residues. The germline gives CDR1 SGHAT, CDR2 FQNNGV. The CDR3 loop is CASSLDPGTDTQYF. CDR3 nucleotide sequence: TGTGCCAGCAGCTTAGACCCAGGCACAGATACGCAGTATTTT.

Regarding this clonotype: Since a much larger clone is just one base distant, this may be a read error. The chain carries TRBV11-2 and TRBJ2-1; D ambiguous. V was pared by 2 bases and J by 6 bases, with 20 bases between. CDR1 and CDR2 from the germline V gene are SGHAT and FQNNGV. The CDR3 runs to 17 residues. The CDR3 DNA reads as TGTGCCAGCAGCTTAAGGAGTAGTACCGGGCGTCTCAATGAGCAGTTCTTC. This sequence encodes CASSLRSSTGRLNEQFF.

The table lists this clonotype with many counts. The rearrangement uses TRBV5-6 and TRBJ2-3, with TRBD1 identical over 11 bases. Germline values: CDR1 SGHDT, CDR2 YYEEEE. The CDR3 runs to 15 residues. The V segment lost 4 bases and the J segment 4 bases; nucleotides outside the gene matches: 5. DNA for the CDR3: TGTGCCAGCAGCGTACCGGGACAGGGGGCAGATACGCAGTATTTT. Translating it yields CASSVPGQGADTQYF.

The rearrangement joins TRBV7-8 to TRBJ1-5, with a possible D match to TRBD1 (5 bases). In germline, CDR1 is SGHVS, CDR2 FQNEAQ. Trimming left V 4 bases short and J 4 bases short, with 26 bases between. The CDR3 consists of 19 residues. This CDR3 reads CASSSRPEGVTVRNQPQHF. The CDR3 DNA sequence: TGTGCCAGCAGCTCACGGCCGGAAGGGGTCACCGTACGTAATCAGCCCCAGCATTTT.

This sequence joins TRBV18 and TRBJ1-2, with D possibly matching TRBD1 (5 bases). Germline CDR1 and CDR2: KGHSH and LQKENI. This CDR3 is built from 14 residues. The V gene lost 4 bases and the J gene lost 3 bases, with 12 bases spanning the gap. The CDR3 region has the DNA TGTGCCAGCTCACTAGGGGTGGGCGACTATGGCTACACCTTC. This codes for CASSLGVGDYGYTF. Based on the CDR3 plus reference TRBV18 and TRBJ1-2, the full variable domain is NAGVMQNPRHLVRRRGQEARLRCSPMKGHSHVYWYRQLPEEGLKFMVYLQKENIIDESGMPKERFSAEFPKEGPSILRIQQVVRGDSAAYFCASSLGVGDYGYTFGSGTRLTVV.

The chain is built from TRBV12-3 or TRBV12-4 and TRBJ2-7; 7 nucleotides line up with TRBD1. The CDR3 extends over 16 amino acids. With 3 bases clipped from V and 0 bases from J, the junction kept 8 bases outside the gene matches. For the CDR3, the DNA is TGTGCCAGCAGTTTCGCGCTCGGGACAGACTCCTACGAGCAGTACTTC. Encoded protein: CASSFALGTDSYEQYF.

This clonotype came up once. The CDR3 reads CASSGRDRGTGANVLTF. In nucleotides, the CDR3 is TGTGCCAGCAGCGGCCGGGACAGGGGGACTGGGGCCAACGTCCTGACTTTC. The V call is TRBV11-2, the J call TRBJ2-6, with 11 positions matching TRBD1. Germline V CDR1 and CDR2: SGHAT, FQNNGV. CDR3 length: 17 residues. V lost 5 bases to trimming and J lost 2 bases; unmatched junction nucleotides: 5.

This clonotype was counted many times. The chain carries TRBV29-1 and TRBJ2-7; 8 positions match TRBD2. CDR3 length: 14 residues. CDR1 SQVTM and CDR2 ANQGSEA come from the germline V gene. Losses at the gene ends were 8 bases for V and 1 base for J; bases not matched to a gene: 10. The CDR3 DNA is TGCAGCATCGCCGGGGGGGGGGGTTCCTACGAGCAGTACTTC. This codes for CSIAGGGGSYEQYF.

This clonotype was counted at least ten times. This chain links TRBV6-5 with TRBJ1-2; the D gene is possibly TRBD1 (5 bases). V was pared by 5 bases and J by 4 bases, with 14 bases between. The CDR3 length is 14 residues. The germline V gene encodes CDR1 MNHEY and CDR2 SVGAGI. CDR3 bases: TGTGCCAGCAGTCCCGGAGGGGTCGGCTATGGCTACACCTTC. This encodes CASSPGGVGYGYTF.

This clonotype was observed many times. The J gene is TRBJ1-5, the V gene TRBV11-2, with 8 bases lining up with TRBD1. V was clipped by 1 base and J by 0 bases; unmatched bases: 14. CDR1 SGHAT and CDR2 FQNNGV come from the germline V gene. The CDR3 loop spans 20 amino acids. As DNA, the CDR3 is TGTGCCAGCAGCTTAGGTTTCGGACAGGGAGGAGGTTATAGCAATCAGCCCCAGCATTTT. Encoded protein: CASSLGFGQGGGYSNQPQHF.

The genes are TRBV5-4 and TRBJ2-5, with 9 bases that match TRBD2. With 3 bases clipped from V and 5 bases from J, the junction kept 23 bases outside the gene matches. From germline, CDR1 is SGHNT and CDR2 YYREEE (reference sequence). There are 20 residues in the CDR3. The chain's CDR3 is CASSSGGRAINTGGTETQYF. In DNA, the CDR3 is TGTGCCAGCAGCTCCGGCGGGAGGGCCATTAACACCGGGGGAACGGAGACCCAGTACTTC. Full variable domain (remainder filled in from reference TRBV5-4 and TRBJ2-5): ETGVTQSPTHLIKTRGQQVTLRCSSQSGHNTVSWYQQALGQGPQFIFQYYREEENGRGNFPPRFSGLQFPNYSSELNVNALELDDSALYLCASSSGGRAINTGGTETQYFGPGTRLLVL.

In its sample, this clonotype was seen many times. The rearrangement joins TRBV7-3 to TRBJ2-3; no firm D call. Germline CDR1 reads SGHTA; CDR2 reads FQGTGA. This CDR3 is built from 16 residues. V shed 1 base and J shed 2 bases, with 13 bases lying between them. Written as DNA, the CDR3 is TGTGCCAGCAGCTTAAGATCGTTTCCCGCCACAGATACGCAGTATTTT. Its protein product is CASSLRSFPATDTQYF.

This clonotype has a count of ten or more. The rearrangement joins TRBV5-1 to TRBJ2-7; a weak D match, TRBD2 (5 bases). In germline, CDR1 is SGHRS, CDR2 YFSETQ. The CDR3 has 12 residues. V lost 4 bases and J lost 6, with 11 bases in between. CDR3 nucleotides: TGCGCCAGCAGCCCCGAGGGCGGCGAGCAGTACTTC. Translating it yields CASSPEGGEQYF.

In regard to this clonotype: A read error may produce the germline difference seen at one junction end. The rearrangement uses TRBV7-2 and TRBJ2-3, with a weak D call TRBD2 (5 bases). This CDR3 is built from 16 residues. Per germline, CDR1 SGHTA and CDR2 FQGNSA. The CDR3 region is CASSLGGFASTDTRYF. In nucleotides, the CDR3 is TGTGCCAGCAGCTTAGGCGGATTCGCTAGCACAGATACGCGGTATTTT.